Given below is one T cell receptor beta chain in context. What it recognizes is unknown. TCRdb reprocessed the 5' RACE reads via MiXCR and lists one record per CDR3 protein. The table lists about 57,000 distinct CDR3 sequences, 25% to 30% of them singletons, with 3% to 4% in the top ten. The memory fraction was CD4+CD45RO+CD25- cells. The study, taken as a whole, reports: Tumor Tregs overlapped most with tumor, then blood, naive CD4+ cells.

Trimming took 3 bases from V and 4 from J; bases not matched to a gene: 9. Germline V gene lookup returns CDR1 KGHDR and CDR2 SFDVKD. The CDR3 sequence is 16 residues long. The rearrangement uses TRBV24-1 and TRBJ1-2, with 8 bases that match TRBD1. The sequence came from a female donor with breast cancer. The sample was tumor-infiltrating memory CD4+ T cells sorted from the breast tumor. The subset is: memory CD4+ T cells, CD4+CD45RO+CD25-. This CDR3 reads CATSDAGQGPSYGYTF. For the CDR3, the DNA is TGTGCCACCAGTGATGCCGGACAGGGTCCGTCCTATGGCTACACCTTC.